This T cell receptor beta chain was recorded in a study of T cell responses to AZD1222 COVID-19 vaccine. Clones were read by immunoSEQ multiplex PCR, and TCRdb kept only the in-frame ones, dropping some. The data hold approximately 93,000 clones, with more than 70% observed a single time. Sequenced here: peripheral blood, sampled 28 days after the second AZD1222 dose. The TCR was taken from an adult who received the AZD1222 COVID-19 vaccine.

For the CDR3, the DNA is TGTGCCAGCAGTTCGACAGGGGGCGCGTATGGCTACACCTTC. Translating it yields CASSSTGGAYGYTF. The chain has TRBV28 and TRBJ1-2, with 10 bases lining up with TRBD1. Germline V gives CDR1 MDHEN, CDR2 SYDVKM. Trimming at V came to 4 bases and at J to 5 bases, leaving 4 bases not matched to a gene. The CDR3 length is 14 residues.